This T cell receptor (beta chain) was recovered during a study of PD-1 blockade in classical Hodgkin lymphoma. On this clone itself: The antigen is not known.

Profiling relied on immunoSEQ multiplex PCR, and the TCRdb table lists in-frame clones only, not all of them. Among 55,000 to 75,000 clones listed, about 93% were seen once. Exposure to brentuximab vedotin varied, and each patient had relapsed following autologous stem cell transplantation. Patients' outcomes at their best amounted to complete response, partial response or progressive disease. Study outcomes and limitations: Unlike CD8+ TCR diversity, which did not rise significantly by C4D1, CD4+ TCR diversity did.

This CDR3 region has 15 residues. CDR1 is SEHNR and CDR2 is FQNEAQ in the germline V gene (reference sequence). V was cut by 1 base and J by 2 bases, with 10 bases left in between. The sequencing used peripheral blood mononuclear cells (PBMCs), collected at baseline. The sequence came from a human donor with classical Hodgkin lymphoma. The V call is TRBV7-9, the J call TRBJ2-3; D is unresolved. The CDR3 nucleotides are TGTGCCAGCAGCTTAGGGGTGACAACCACAGATACGCAGTATTTT. Encoded protein: CASSLGVTTTDTQYF. The whole variable domain, remainder taken from reference TRBV7-9 and TRBJ2-3, is DTGVSQNPRHKITKRGQNVTFRCDPISEHNRLYWYRQTLGQGPEFLTYFQNEAQLEKSRLLSDRFSAERPKGSFSTLEIQRTEQGDSAMYLCASSLGVTTTDTQYFGPGTRLTVL.